In its sample, the clone carrying this TCR beta chain is medium-sized. The library was designed around alpha chains, so this beta chain is a stray read whose abundance carries little weight. In germline, CDR1 is MDHEN, CDR2 SYDVKM. This CDR3 has 15 amino acids. The J segment lost 1 base and the V segment lost 5 bases, leaving 7 bases of the junction unmatched. This entry belongs to a study of spatial heterogeneity in lung cancer. Study-wide context: More than eight raw reads, on average, carried each unique TCR and UMI combination.

Described time point: sample taken at primary tumor resection. Whole RNA from tumor, nontumor lung or frozen PBMC was sequenced unsorted. There were around 72 donors, all of them untreated patients with early-stage non-small cell lung cancer. Single TCR cDNA molecules each had their own unique molecular identifier. TCRdb re-derived calls from the 5' RACE reads in MiXCR, one entry per CDR3 protein. Of roughly 4,800 distinct CDR3 sequences in the sample, 18% were seen once. The sequenced sample was normal lung tissue next to the tumor, obtained at surgery. The rearrangement joins TRBV28 to TRBJ2-5; 7 bases are a match to TRBD2. This clonotype originated in a male donor with early-stage non-small cell lung cancer. The CDR3 bases are TGTGCCAGCAGTAGAACTAGCGTTGGCCAAGAGACCCAGTACTTC. Protein: CASSRTSVGQETQYF.